This T cell receptor beta chain is drawn from a study of cytomegalovirus exposure and HLA in healthy donors (dated by TCRdb to the late 2010s). Describing the broader study: The 670 or so repertoires of the first cohort and the roughly 120 validation repertoires were produced on the same platform, according to a later analysis. The study aimed to test whether cataloging public T cell receptors could reveal signatures of past pathogen exposure. In addition to the first cohort of roughly 670 subjects, a separate validation cohort of approximately 130 different subjects was used. High-throughput TCR immunosequencing, statistical association of individual TCRs with disease status, and machine learning were combined to predict cytomegalovirus infection status. Study-wide conclusions, independent of this receptor: According to the authors, the approach could potentially be generalized to other disease states and immunological phenotypes. Across donors, most TCR sequences were observed very rarely, whereas some public TCRs were present in many individuals. The classifier was reported to diagnose cytomegalovirus status with high specificity and sensitivity in both the original and validation cohorts. In vitro tests confirmed that a few of the cytomegalovirus-associated TCR beta chains recognize cytomegalovirus antigens. The study listed 170 or so TCR beta chains as associated with cytomegalovirus. A later analysis found that TCRs clustered in the first cohort also tended to co-occur in the roughly 120 validation repertoires, with 94% of cluster scores above 0. The validation cohort had no HLA typing available for a later analysis, so co-occurrence within that cohort was assessed over all 110 or so repertoires.

Separate from the roughly 700-subject first cohort, the validation cohort of about 110 subjects was the group to which the donors belonged. As to this clone: Its binding antigen is unknown. No per-base quality is available; no much larger clone lies one base away.

Library preparation was by the immunoSEQ multiplex PCR assay. The study's own analysis went as follows. A statistical classification framework was built for diagnosing cytomegalovirus status from the catalog of TCR beta chain sequences. Entries here come from immuneACCESS through TCRdb and include only in-frame sequences with V and J called. Some clones fail to appear in such tables; in the studies checked, an unresolved V gene covers under half of the shortfall, and the cause of the remainder is unknown. Clone size and V and J calls were adopted from that table, with D and trimming inferred from the DNA. Counted in this sample were around 160,000 clones; around four fifths of them appeared once. About 2.1% of the sample comes from the top ten. Sequenced input: PBMCs. The clonotype originates from a man aged 25 to 45 in good health and CMV-seropositive.

The DNA sequence reads TGTGCCAGCAGTTACTCTAGAGGGATTTCCTACGAGCAGTACTTC. This codes for CASSYSRGISYEQYF. The chain employs TRBV6-5 and TRBJ2-7; the D gene is perhaps TRBD2, on 5 matching bases. The CDR3 goes from the cysteine to the phenylalanine over 15 residues. Here the CDR3 DNA is all that survives: 45 bases in frame from base 1. From the germline V gene, CDR1 is MNHEY and CDR2 is SVGAGI. The junction shows trimming of 0 bases on V and 1 base on J, plus 10 bases between the germline ends.